The text below deals with one T cell receptor (beta chain). The protocol was immunoSEQ multiplex PCR, while the TCRdb copy is restricted to in-frame clones and leaves out a portion. The top ten hold approximately 1.6% of the sample, which has 150,000 to 200,000 clones, 91% seen once. This entry is derived from a study of control samples from healthy donors and cancer patients. J lost 7 bases, V lost 7 bases, and 6 bases had no gene match. The germline gives CDR1 SNHLY, CDR2 FYNNEI. This CDR3 is 13 amino acids long. This TCR came from a woman in her 30s in good health. Specimen: blood. The chain has TRBV2 and TRBJ2-7; TRBD2 matches 11 bases. DNA of the CDR3: TGTGCCAGCAACGGACTAGCGGGTGGTGAGCAGTACTTC. Residues: CASNGLAGGEQYF.